The clone carrying this T cell receptor (beta chain) was detected only once. Libraries were prepared by immunoSEQ multiplex PCR; TCRdb keeps only in-frame clonotypes and omits some of them. The table has under 25,000 clones, 85% to 90% seen once. This sample was taken from a study of OX40 agonist ivuxolimab in advanced cancers. There are 16 residues in the CDR3. The V gene's germline CDR1 is SGHTA and CDR2 FQGTGA. V was clipped by 2 bases and J by 4 bases, with 15 bases between them. This clonotype was sampled from an adult with an advanced solid tumor such as melanoma, head and neck, liver or kidney cancer. The V and J genes are TRBV7-3 and TRBJ2-1; D assignment may be TRBD1 or TRBD2 (5 bases each). Sequences were derived from CD4+ or CD8+ T cells sorted from blood, sampled in a trial of the OX40 agonist ivuxolimab. This CDR3 is CASSLDAGAQYNEQFF. The DNA of the CDR3 is TGTGCCAGCAGCTTAGACGCCGGGGCACAATACAATGAGCAGTTCTTC. Variable domain in full (rest from reference TRBV7-3 and TRBJ2-1): GAGVSQTPSNKVTEKGKYVELRCDPISGHTALYWYRQSLGQGPEFLIYFQGTGAADDSGLPNDRFFAVRPEGSVSTLKIQRTERGDSAVYLCASSLDAGAQYNEQFFGPGTRLTVL.